These T cell receptor beta chains were read from a single sample in a study of CD8 T cells in Susac syndrome. Each CDR3 protein gets one entry after TCRdb re-called the immunoSEQ multiplex PCR reads with MiXCR. The table shows around 150,000 distinct CDR3 sequences, with approximately 95% occurring only once. Specimen: CD8+ T cells from PBMCs. All receptors come from a human donor with Susac syndrome. CDR3s include the opening cysteine and the closing phenylalanine or tryptophan. Size tells how often a clone was seen (once, few, many) or the class of an expanded clone, and some rows leave it out.

once,TRBJ1-2,TRBV30,CAWSLTLRQRDYGYTF
-,TRBJ2-5,TRBV7-9,CASSLQQQQETQYF
-,TRBJ1-2,TRBV11-2,CASNPGTHYGYTF
-,TRBJ2-2,TRBV12-3/TRBV12-4,CASSSSMQEVGTGELFF
-,TRBJ1-1,TRBV7-2,CASSPPRQTQAFF
-,TRBJ2-2,TRBV9,CASSVTRTGELFF
-,TRBJ2-1,TRBV12-5,CASGLVQAESNEQFF
-,TRBJ2-3,TRBV15,CATSRGGGSTDTQYF
-,TRBJ2-5,TRBV2,CASRPLAGGGQETQYF
-,TRBJ1-1,TRBV7-8,CASSFRDMNTEAFF
-,TRBJ2-7,TRBV5-6,CASSLVGTAAYEQYF
-,TRBJ1-1,TRBV7-6,CASSPRTASEAFF
-,TRBJ1-4,TRBV5-1,CASSLRGAATNEKLFF
-,TRBJ2-2,TRBV6-5,CASSSGSRTGELFF
-,TRBJ2-7,TRBV14,CASSQELSASGLYEQYF
once,TRBJ2-1,TRBV7-9,CASSPSGLAGDDEQFF
-,TRBJ2-1,TRBV12-3/TRBV12-4,CASSGGRGAFNGEQFF
once,TRBJ2-5,TRBV29-1,CSVEGGGGLQETQYF
-,TRBJ2-7,TRBV6-5,CASSYTTGQWTYEQYF
-,TRBJ2-2,TRBV20-1,CSAWTQLGTGELFF